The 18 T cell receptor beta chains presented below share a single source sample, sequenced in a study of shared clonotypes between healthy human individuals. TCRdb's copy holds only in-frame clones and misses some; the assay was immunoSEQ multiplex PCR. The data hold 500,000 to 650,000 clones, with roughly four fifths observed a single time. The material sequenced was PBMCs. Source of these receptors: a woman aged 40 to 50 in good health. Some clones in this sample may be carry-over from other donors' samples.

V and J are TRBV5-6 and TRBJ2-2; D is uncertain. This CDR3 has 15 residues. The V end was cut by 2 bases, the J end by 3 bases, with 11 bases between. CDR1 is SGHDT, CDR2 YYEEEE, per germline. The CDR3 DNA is TGTGCCAGCAGCTTCCGCCTAGGATACACCGGGGAGCTGTTTTTT. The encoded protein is CASSFRLGYTGELFF.

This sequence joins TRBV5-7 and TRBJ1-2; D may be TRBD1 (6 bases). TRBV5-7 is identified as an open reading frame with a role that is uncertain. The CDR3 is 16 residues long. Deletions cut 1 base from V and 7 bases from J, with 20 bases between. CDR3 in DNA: TGTGCCAGCAGCTTGTTAGCAGGGGAGTTTTTTTTTGGCTACACCTTC. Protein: CASSLLAGEFFFGYTF.

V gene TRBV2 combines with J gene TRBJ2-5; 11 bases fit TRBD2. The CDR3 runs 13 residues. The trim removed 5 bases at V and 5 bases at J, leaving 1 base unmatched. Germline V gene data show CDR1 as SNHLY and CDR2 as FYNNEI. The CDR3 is CASSLAGGETQYF. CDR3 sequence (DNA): TGTGCCAGCAGTTTAGCGGGAGGGGAGACCCAGTACTTC.

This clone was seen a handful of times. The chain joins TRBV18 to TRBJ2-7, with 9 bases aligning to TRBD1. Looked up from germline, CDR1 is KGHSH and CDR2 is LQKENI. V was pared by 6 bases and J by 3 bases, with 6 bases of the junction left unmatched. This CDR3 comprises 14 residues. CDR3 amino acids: CASSLRDRDYEQYF. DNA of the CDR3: TGTGCCAGCTCGCTCCGGGACAGGGACTACGAGCAGTACTTC.

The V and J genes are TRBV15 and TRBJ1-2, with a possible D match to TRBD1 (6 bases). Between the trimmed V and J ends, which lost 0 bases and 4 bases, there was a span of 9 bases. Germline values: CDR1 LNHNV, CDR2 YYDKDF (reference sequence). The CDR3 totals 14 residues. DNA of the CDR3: TGTGCCACCAGCAGAGAAGGGGGAATCTATGGCTACACCTTC. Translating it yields CATSREGGIYGYTF.

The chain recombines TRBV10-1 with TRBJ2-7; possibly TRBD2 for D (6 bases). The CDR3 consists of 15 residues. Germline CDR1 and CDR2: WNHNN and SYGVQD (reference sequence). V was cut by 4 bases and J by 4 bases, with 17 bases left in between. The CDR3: CASSVGRDPCYEQYF. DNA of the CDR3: TGCGCCAGCAGTGTAGGGCGGGACCCGTGTTACGAGCAGTACTTC.

Written as DNA, the CDR3 is TGTGCCAGCAGTGAACGGCACAGTTACCCCACGGATACGCAGTATTTT. This translates into CASSERHSYPTDTQYF. The chain links TRBV6-1 to TRBJ2-3; unclear D gene. V was trimmed by 2 bases and J by 6 bases, leaving 18 bases between them. Germline V gives CDR1 MNHNS, CDR2 SASEGT. CDR3 length: 16 amino acids.

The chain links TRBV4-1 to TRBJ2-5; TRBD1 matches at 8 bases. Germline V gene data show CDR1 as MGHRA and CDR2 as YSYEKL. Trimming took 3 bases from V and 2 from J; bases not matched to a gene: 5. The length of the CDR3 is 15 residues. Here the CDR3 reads CASSQEDRAQETQYF. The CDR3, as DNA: TGCGCCAGCAGCCAGGAGGACAGGGCTCAAGAGACCCAGTACTTC.

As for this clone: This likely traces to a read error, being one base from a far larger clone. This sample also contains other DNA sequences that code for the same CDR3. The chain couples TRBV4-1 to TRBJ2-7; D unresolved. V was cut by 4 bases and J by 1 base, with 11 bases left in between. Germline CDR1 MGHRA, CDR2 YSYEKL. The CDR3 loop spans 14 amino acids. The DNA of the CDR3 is TGCGCCAGCAGCCCGGCACGAACTTCCTACGAGCAGTACTTC. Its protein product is CASSPARTSYEQYF.

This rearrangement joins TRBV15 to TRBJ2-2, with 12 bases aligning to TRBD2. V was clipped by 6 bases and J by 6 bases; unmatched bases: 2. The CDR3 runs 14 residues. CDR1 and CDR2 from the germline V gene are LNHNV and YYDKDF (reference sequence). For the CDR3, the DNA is TGTGCCACCAGGACTAGCGGGAGTGCCGGGGAGCTGTTTTTT. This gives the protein CATRTSGSAGELFF.

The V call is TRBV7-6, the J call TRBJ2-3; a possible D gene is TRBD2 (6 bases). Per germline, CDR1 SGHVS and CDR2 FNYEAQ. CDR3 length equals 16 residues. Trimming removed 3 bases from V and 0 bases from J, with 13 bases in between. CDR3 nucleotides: TGTGCCAGCAGCTTGCTCGCGGGATCTAGCACAGATACGCAGTATTTT. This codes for CASSLLAGSSTDTQYF.

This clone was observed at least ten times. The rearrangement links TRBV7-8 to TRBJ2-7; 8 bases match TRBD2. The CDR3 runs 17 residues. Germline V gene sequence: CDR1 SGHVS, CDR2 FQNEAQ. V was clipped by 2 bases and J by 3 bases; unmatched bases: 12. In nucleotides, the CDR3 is TGTGCCAGCAGCTTAACCGGGGAGCCGGGAGGGGGCTACGAGCAGTACTTC. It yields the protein CASSLTGEPGGGYEQYF. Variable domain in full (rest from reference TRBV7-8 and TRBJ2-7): GAGVSQSPRYKVAKRGQDVALRCDPISGHVSLFWYQQALGQGPEFLTYFQNEAQLDKSGLPSDRFFAERPEGSVSTLKIQRTQQEDSAVYLCASSLTGEPGGGYEQYFGPGTRLTVT.

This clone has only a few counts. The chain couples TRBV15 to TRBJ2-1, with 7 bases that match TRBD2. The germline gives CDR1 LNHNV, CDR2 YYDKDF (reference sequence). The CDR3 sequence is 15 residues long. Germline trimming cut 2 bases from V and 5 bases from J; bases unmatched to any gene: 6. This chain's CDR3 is CATSRTSATNNEQFF. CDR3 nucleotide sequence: TGTGCCACCAGCAGAACTAGCGCGACCAACAATGAGCAGTTCTTC.

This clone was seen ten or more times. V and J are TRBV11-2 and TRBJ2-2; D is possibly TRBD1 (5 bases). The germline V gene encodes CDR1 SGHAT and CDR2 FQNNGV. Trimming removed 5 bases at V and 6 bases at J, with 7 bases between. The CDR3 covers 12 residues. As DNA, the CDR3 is TGTGCCAGCAGCACACAGGCCGGGGAGCTGTTTTTT. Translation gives CASSTQAGELFF. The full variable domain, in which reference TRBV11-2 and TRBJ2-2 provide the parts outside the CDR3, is EAGVAQSPRYKIIEKRQSVAFWCNPISGHATLYWYQQILGQGPKLLIQFQNNGVVDDSQLPKDRFSAERLKGVDSTLKIQPAKLEDSAVYLCASSTQAGELFFGEGSRLTVL.

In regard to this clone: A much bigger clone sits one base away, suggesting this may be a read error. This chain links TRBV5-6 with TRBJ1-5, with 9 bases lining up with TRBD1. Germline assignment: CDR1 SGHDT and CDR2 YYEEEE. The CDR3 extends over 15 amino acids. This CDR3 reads CASSSGQGGNRPQHF. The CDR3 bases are TGTGCCAGCAGCTCGGGACAGGGTGGCAATCGGCCCCAGCATTTT.

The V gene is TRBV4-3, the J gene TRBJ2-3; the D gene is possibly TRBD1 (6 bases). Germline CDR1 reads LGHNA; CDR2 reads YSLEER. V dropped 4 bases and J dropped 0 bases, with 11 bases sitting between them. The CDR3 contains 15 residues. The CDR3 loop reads CASSPQQGSTDTQYF. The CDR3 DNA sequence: TGCGCCAGCAGCCCCCAACAGGGCAGCACAGATACGCAGTATTTT.

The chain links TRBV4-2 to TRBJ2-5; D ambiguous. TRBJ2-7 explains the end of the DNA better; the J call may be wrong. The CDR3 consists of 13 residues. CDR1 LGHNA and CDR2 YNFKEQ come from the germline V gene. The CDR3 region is CASSQEFPYEQYF. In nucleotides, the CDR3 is TGTGCCAGCAGCCAAGAATTTCCCTACGAGCAGTACTTC.

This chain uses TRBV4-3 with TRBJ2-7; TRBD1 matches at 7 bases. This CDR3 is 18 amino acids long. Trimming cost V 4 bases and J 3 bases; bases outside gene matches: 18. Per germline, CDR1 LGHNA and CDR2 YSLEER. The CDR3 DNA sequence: TGCGCCAGCAGCCTCCAATATACAGGGGCCACTCCTCTCTACGAGCAGTACTTC. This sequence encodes CASSLQYTGATPLYEQYF.